The T cell receptor beta chain described here comes from a study of early T cells in non-severe SARS-CoV-2 infection. Via MiXCR, TCRdb re-called the 5' RACE reads, giving one row per CDR3 protein. The repertoire has more than 50,000 distinct CDR3 sequences, 13% of them found once; the top ten carry about 9.3%. Many counts were recorded for this clonotype. CDR3 length: 15 residues. The germline gives CDR1 SEHNR, CDR2 FQNEAQ (reference sequence). Trimming took 3 bases from V and 3 from J; bases not matched to a gene: 2. The chain employs TRBV7-9 and TRBJ2-2; 9 bases fit TRBD1. This receptor was identified in an adult who was a healthcare worker with PCR-confirmed SARS-CoV-2 infection or an uninfected control (not recorded which). The material was whole blood, obtained at baseline. CDR3: CASSFRDRDTGELFF. CDR3 in DNA: TGTGCCAGCAGCTTTCGGGACAGGGACACCGGGGAGCTGTTTTTT. Combining the CDR3 with reference TRBV7-9 and TRBJ2-2 gives the whole variable domain DTGVSQNPRHKITKRGQNVTFRCDPISEHNRLYWYRQTLGQGPEFLTYFQNEAQLEKSRLLSDRFSAERPKGSFSTLEIQRTEQGDSAMYLCASSFRDRDTGELFFGEGSRLTVL.